Following are 6 T cell receptor beta chains from one sample sequenced in a study of blood T cell repertoires in COVID-19. Profiled with immunoSEQ multiplex PCR; TCRdb holds only in-frame clones, not every one. The sample includes over 110,000 clones, roughly 87% of them seen just once. Material: peripheral blood. Receptors originate from a man aged 70 or older with acute or convalescent COVID-19.

The chain is built from TRBV10-1 and TRBJ2-7, with 8 bases that match TRBD1. Germline V gene data show CDR1 as WNHNN and CDR2 as SYGVQD (reference sequence). The CDR3 extends over 16 amino acids. Trimming removed 3 bases from V and 5 bases from J; junction bases left unmatched: 12. DNA for the CDR3: TGCGCCAGCAGTGAAGGAGTGGGACAGGTCCCGCACGAGCAGTACTTC. Translation: CASSEGVGQVPHEQYF.

This sequence joins TRBV24-1 and TRBJ2-6; D uncertain. There are 13 residues in the CDR3. Germline CDR1 reads KGHDR; CDR2 reads SFDVKD. Trimming stripped 6 bases from V and 2 bases from J, with 4 bases between. In DNA, the CDR3 is TGTGCCACCAGTCGAGCTGGGGCCAACGTCCTGACTTTC. Translating it yields CATSRAGANVLTF.

This clone was counted a single time. This chain links TRBV5-6 with TRBJ2-1; 7 nucleotides agree with TRBD2. The germline CDR1 and CDR2 sequences are SGHDT and YYEEEE. There are 16 residues in the CDR3. J gave up 4 bases and V 2 bases, and 9 bases lay outside the gene matches. CDR3 nucleotide sequence: TGTGCCAGCAGCTTTAGGGTAGCGGGCCTTTACAATGAGCAGTTCTTC. Its protein is CASSFRVAGLYNEQFF.

V is TRBV20-1 and J is TRBJ1-5; D gene unclear. Germline values: CDR1 DFQATT, CDR2 SNEGSKA (reference sequence). The CDR3 sequence is 13 residues long. V lost 3 bases, J lost 6 bases, and 12 bases lay in between. The CDR3 DNA reads as TGCAGTGCTAGTCCAATTAGTAGTCAGCCCCAGCATTTT. Protein product: CSASPISSQPQHF.

The rearrangement uses TRBV7-2 and TRBJ2-7; maybe TRBD2 (6 bases). Germline loops: CDR1 SGHTA, CDR2 FQGNSA. Trimming removed 1 base from V and 2 bases from J, with 15 bases in between. The CDR3 has 16 residues. CDR3 protein: CASSLVVLRGAYEQYF. The CDR3 region has the DNA TGTGCCAGCAGCTTAGTTGTACTTCGCGGGGCCTACGAGCAGTACTTC.

In its sample, this clone was seen once. J is TRBJ1-2 and V is TRBV6-1; D is undetermined. The germline V and J ends were trimmed by 1 base and 2 bases, with 8 bases remaining between them. The CDR3 has 14 amino acids. Per the germline V gene, CDR1 is MNHNS and CDR2 is SASEGT. In nucleotides, the CDR3 is TGTGCCAGCAGTGAAGGTGACTCAAACTATGGCTACACCTTC. Translation gives CASSEGDSNYGYTF.